Below, 13 T cell receptor beta chains from the same sample are listed, as sequenced in a study of human T cells and chemical hapten exposure. Time point meaning: patch test 1, 2 weeks after DPC sensitization. Treatment specified: therapeutic diphenylcyclopropenone sensitization with weekly scalp DPC. MiXCR was run by TCRdb on the RACE reads, yielding one entry per CDR3 protein. The table records about 120,000 distinct CDR3 sequences, about 12% of them present only once. Sequenced material: whole blood, taken in connection with sensitization to the hapten diphenylcyclopropenone (DPC). The source is a woman in her forties or fifties with alopecia areata. Some clones in this sample may be carry-over from other donors' samples.

About this clonotype itself: A read error may be the cause here, since a much bigger clone is one base away. The chain employs TRBV5-1 and TRBJ2-7; perhaps TRBD1 as D (6 bases). This CDR3 has 15 residues. Trimming shortened V by 8 bases and J by 1 base, and 19 bases separated the two germline ends. The germline CDR1 and CDR2 sequences are SGHRS and YFSETQ. CDR3 sequence (DNA): TGCGCCAGAAGCCCCGGGACATCTACGTCCTACGAGCAGTACTTC. Translating gives CARSPGTSTSYEQYF.

With respect to this clonotype: An end of the junction does not agree with germline; a read error may underlie this. The CDR3 sequence is CATSRGTFSTNEKLFF. Written as DNA, the CDR3 is TGTGCCACCAGTCGAGGGACATTCTCAACTAATGAAAAACTGTTTTTT. V is TRBV6-1 and J is TRBJ1-4; TRBD1 is a possible D gene (6 bases). The CDR3 runs to 16 residues. Germline values: CDR1 MNHNS, CDR2 SASEGT.

The chain uses TRBV28 and TRBJ1-1; unclear D gene. CDR3 size: 13 residues. Germline values: CDR1 MDHEN, CDR2 SYDVKM. Between the trimmed V and J ends, which lost 6 bases and 1 base, there was a span of 9 bases. CDR3 sequence (DNA): TGTGCCAGCAGCCTATTGGGGAACACTGAAGCTTTCTTT. Its translation is CASSLLGNTEAFF.

This clonotype was observed many times. The chain uses TRBV28 and TRBJ1-5, with unresolved D. The CDR3 length is 11 residues. Germline CDR1 MDHEN, CDR2 SYDVKM. V was clipped by 2 bases and J by 4 bases, with 0 bases between them. The chain's CDR3 is CASSLNQPQHF. CDR3 DNA sequence: TGTGCCAGCAGTTTAAATCAGCCCCAGCATTTT.

This clonotype has a count of ten or more. V and J are TRBV29-1 and TRBJ2-4; D gene uncertain. The CDR3 is 12 amino acids. The V end was cut by 8 bases, the J end by 8 bases, with 16 bases between. Per germline, CDR1 SQVTM and CDR2 ANQGSEA. CDR3 bases: TGCAGCTTCCCTCACCCGGATTACATTCAGTACTTC. It codes for CSFPHPDYIQYF.

There are a few counts of this clonotype. V and J are TRBV7-2 and TRBJ2-7; 13 bases map to TRBD2. This CDR3 has 17 residues. CDR1 SGHTA and CDR2 FQGNSA come from the germline V gene. Trimming removed 1 base from V and 6 bases from J; junction bases left unmatched: 9. The CDR3 here is CASSLGGLAGVSGEQYF. The CDR3 DNA reads TGTGCCAGCAGCTTAGGAGGACTAGCGGGAGTTAGCGGCGAGCAGTACTTC.

J is TRBJ2-2 and V is TRBV3-1; perhaps TRBD2 as D (7 bases). The CDR3 covers 15 residues. V shed 3 bases and J shed 4 bases, with 12 bases lying between them. Germline assignment: CDR1 LGHDT and CDR2 YNNKEL (reference sequence). The CDR3 region has the DNA TGTGCCAGCAGCCAGCGGGGGCAGGCCACCGGGGAGCTGTTTTTT. This translates into CASSQRGQATGELFF.

The chain joins TRBV6-2 or TRBV6-3 to TRBJ1-1; D is ambiguous. Germline V CDR1 and CDR2: MNHEY, SVGEGT. Trimming took 3 bases from V and 5 from J, leaving 10 bases between them. This CDR3 contains 13 residues. CDR3 coding DNA: TGTGCCAGCAGTTATGTTGAGGGAACTGAAGCTTTCTTT. Translated: CASSYVEGTEAFF.

This clonotype was found a few times. The gene calls are TRBV6-2 or TRBV6-3 and TRBJ2-1; D remains unclear. The CDR3 totals 13 residues. CDR1 and CDR2 (germline): MNHEY, SVGEGT. The V gene lost 2 bases and the J gene lost 3 bases, with 5 bases spanning the gap. The chain's CDR3 is CASSYLGYNEQFF. The CDR3 nucleotides read TGTGCCAGCAGTTACCTGGGCTACAATGAGCAGTTCTTC.

The V gene is TRBV19, the J gene TRBJ1-1; D might be TRBD1 (5 bases). The CDR3 sequence is 11 residues long. Trimming stripped 6 bases from V and 12 bases from J, with 14 bases between. Per germline, CDR1 LNHDA and CDR2 SQIVND (reference sequence). The CDR3 spells CASRDRDVTFF. The DNA of the CDR3 is TGTGCCAGTAGAGACCGGGACGTGACTTTCTTT.

The table lists this clonotype with many counts. CDR3 coding DNA: TGTGCCAGCAGGACTTACTATGCGGGGGGTATAGATGAGCAGTTCTTC. Its protein product is CASRTYYAGGIDEQFF. V usage is TRBV7-2 and J usage is TRBJ2-1; 8 bases are a match to TRBD2. The CDR3 extends over 16 amino acids. CDR1 SGHTA and CDR2 FQGNSA come from the germline V gene. With 6 bases clipped from V and 8 bases from J, the junction kept 15 bases outside the gene matches. Full variable domain (remainder filled in from reference TRBV7-2 and TRBJ2-1): GAGVSQSPSNKVTEKGKDVELRCDPISGHTALYWYRQSLGQGLEFLIYFQGNSAPDKSGLPSDRFSAERTGGSVSTLTIQRTQQEDSAVYLCASRTYYAGGIDEQFFGPGTRLTVL.

The sample holds many counts of this clonotype. The CDR3 sequence: CASSLGGASNQPQHF. The CDR3 nucleotides read TGTGCCAGCAGTTTAGGGGGGGCGAGCAATCAGCCCCAGCATTTT. The chain carries TRBV12-3 or TRBV12-4 and TRBJ1-5, with D maybe TRBD1 (6 bases). The germline V and J ends were trimmed by 1 base and 1 base, with 8 bases remaining between them. The CDR3 has 15 residues.

The table lists this clonotype with many counts. CDR3 sequence reads: CASSSPRSWEQFF. DNA of the CDR3: TGTGCCAGCAGCTCCCCCCGATCTTGGGAGCAGTTCTTC. This chain uses TRBV7-9 with TRBJ2-1; D gene ambiguous. The CDR3 loop spans 13 amino acids. The germline V gene has CDR1 SEHNR and CDR2 FQNEAQ (reference sequence). V gave up 4 bases and J gave up 10 bases, with 14 bases separating them.